The next 9 T cell receptor beta chains were all read from a single sample in a study of CD8 T cells in ankylosing spondylitis. TCRdb recomputed calls from the 5' RACE reads with MiXCR, one row per CDR3 protein. The table includes nearly 250,000 distinct CDR3 sequences, more than 25% detected once. Sequencing input: blood, either unsorted or a sorted T cell fraction (not recorded which). These receptors originate from a male donor with ankylosing spondylitis or in good health (not recorded which).

The chain employs TRBV29-1 and TRBJ2-7, with 7 bases aligning to TRBD1. CDR1 and CDR2 (germline): SQVTM, ANQGSEA. This CDR3 has 13 residues. V was clipped by 4 bases and J by 3 bases; unmatched bases: 6. DNA for the CDR3: TGCAGCGTTGTCGCAGGGGGAGACTACGAGCAGTACTTC. This translates into CSVVAGGDYEQYF.

CDR3 coding DNA: TGCAGTGCTAGCGGGCGGGGGGCCCACAATGAGCAGTTCTTC. Amino acid sequence: CSASGRGAHNEQFF. The rearrangement joins TRBV20-1 to TRBJ2-1; 8 positions agree with TRBD2. The CDR3 is 14 residues long. The V gene end was trimmed by 3 bases and the J gene end by 5 bases; junction bases not matched to a gene: 6. CDR1 is DFQATT, CDR2 SNEGSKA, per germline (reference sequence).

This clonotype was seen a handful of times. V usage is TRBV27 and J usage is TRBJ1-1; tentative D call: TRBD1 (5 bases). From germline, CDR1 is MNHEY and CDR2 SMNVEV (reference sequence). Trimming took 3 bases from V and 1 from J, leaving 6 bases between them. The CDR3 extends over 13 amino acids. In DNA form, the CDR3 reads TGTGCCAGCAGTTTCACAGGGAACACTGAAGCTTTCTTT. Its translation: CASSFTGNTEAFF.

The chain couples TRBV27 to TRBJ2-7; weak D call: TRBD2 (6 bases). Germline V CDR1 and CDR2: MNHEY, SMNVEV (reference sequence). V lost 5 bases and J lost 6, with 23 bases in between. The length of the CDR3 is 16 residues. CDR3 sequence (DNA): TGTGCCAGCAGTGCCAGCTGGGACTTCCTTTCTATCGAGCAGTACTTC. Translated: CASSASWDFLSIEQYF.

The chain employs TRBV5-1 and TRBJ1-4; D gene unclear. CDR3 length: 17 amino acids. Deletions cut 1 base from V and 0 bases from J, with 13 bases between. The germline CDR1 and CDR2 sequences are SGHRS and YFSETQ. The CDR3 DNA sequence: TGCGCCAGCAGCTTGAAGAACACAGCTGCAACTAATGAAAAACTGTTTTTT. Protein: CASSLKNTAATNEKLFF.

This chain joins TRBV5-1 and TRBJ2-3; a weak D match, TRBD2 (6 bases). The CDR3 extends over 14 amino acids. The V and J ends lost 4 bases and 2 bases respectively, with 11 bases between them. Germline V gene sequence: CDR1 SGHRS, CDR2 YFSETQ. The CDR3 reads CASSTGDPTDTQYF. In nucleotides, the CDR3 is TGCGCCAGCAGCACGGGGGACCCCACAGATACGCAGTATTTT.

The J gene is TRBJ2-3, the V gene TRBV27; D is unclear. Germline V gene data show CDR1 as MNHEY and CDR2 as SMNVEV (reference sequence). V shed 2 bases and J shed 6 bases, with 9 bases lying between them. This CDR3 is 13 amino acids long. CDR3 amino acids: CASSLQVPDTQYF. CDR3 DNA sequence: TGTGCCAGCAGTTTACAAGTCCCCGATACGCAGTATTTT.

This sequence joins TRBV5-1 and TRBJ2-1, with D perhaps TRBD1 (5 bases). The CDR3 sequence is 16 residues long. V lost 1 base, J lost 0 bases, and 11 bases lay in between. From germline, CDR1 is SGHRS and CDR2 YFSETQ. The CDR3 here is CASSLMADSSYNEQFF. The CDR3 nucleotides read TGCGCCAGCAGCTTGATGGCAGACAGCTCCTACAATGAGCAGTTCTTC. The full variable domain, in which reference TRBV5-1 and TRBJ2-1 provide the parts outside the CDR3, is KAGVTQTPRYLIKTRGQQVTLSCSPISGHRSVSWYQQTPGQGLQFLFEYFSETQRNKGNFPGRFSGRQFSNSRSEMNVSTLELGDSALYLCASSLMADSSYNEQFFGPGTRLTVL.

This clonotype was observed a handful of times. This chain connects TRBV20-1 to TRBJ2-6; D is possibly TRBD1 (6 bases). This CDR3 spans 14 amino acids. From germline, CDR1 is DFQATT and CDR2 SNEGSKA (reference sequence). The V end was cut by 6 bases, the J end by 1 base, with 10 bases between. The CDR3 sequence: CSAKGGSGANVLTF. For the CDR3, the DNA is TGCAGTGCAAAAGGGGGATCTGGGGCCAACGTCCTGACTTTC.